These 20 T cell receptor beta chains were all obtained from the same sample, sequenced in a study of OX40 agonist ivuxolimab in advanced cancers. The data were produced by immunoSEQ multiplex PCR, yet TCRdb's version contains in-frame clones alone and is incomplete. The top ten clones hold under 0.35% of a sample with some 69,000 clones, approximately 90% of them seen once. The specimen was CD4+ or CD8+ T cells sorted from blood, collected in a trial of the OX40 agonist ivuxolimab. The source is an adult with an advanced solid tumor such as melanoma, head and neck, liver or kidney cancer.

The chain has TRBV30 and TRBJ1-6; D remains unclear. Germline V gene lookup returns CDR1 GTSNPN and CDR2 SVGIG (reference sequence). The CDR3 is 13 amino acids. Deletions cut 3 bases from V and 4 bases from J, with 7 bases between. The CDR3 loop reads CAWRGSYNSPLHF. The CDR3 DNA follows: TGTGCCTGGAGGGGGAGTTATAATTCACCCCTCCACTTT.

The rearrangement joins TRBV9 to TRBJ2-3; 7 bases are shared with TRBD2. The V gene's germline CDR1 is SGDLS and CDR2 YYNGEE. The CDR3 sequence is 15 residues long. J was trimmed by 5 bases and V by 1 base; bases with no gene match: 7. The CDR3 coding sequence is TGTGCCAGCAGCGTACTAGCGGAGGTGCGAGATACGCAGTATTTT. It translates to CASSVLAEVRDTQYF.

This chain links TRBV7-3 with TRBJ2-7, with 12 bases that match TRBD2. The junction had 4 bases not matched to a gene; V was cut back by 1 base and J by 6 bases. This CDR3 has 15 amino acids. Germline V gives CDR1 SGHTA, CDR2 FQGTGA. The CDR3 region has the DNA TGTGCCAGCAGCTTAAGGGCTAGCGGGAGGGGCGAGCAGTACTTC. Translating it yields CASSLRASGRGEQYF.

This chain uses TRBV28 with TRBJ1-1; D call uncertain. The CDR3 is 13 amino acids. V lost 8 bases and J 0 bases, leaving 10 bases between the germline ends. The germline gives CDR1 MDHEN, CDR2 SYDVKM. CDR3 coding DNA: TGTGCCAGCCTGCAGGTATTGAACACTGAAGCTTTCTTT. Translated, it gives CASLQVLNTEAFF.

The chain employs TRBV12-5 and TRBJ1-5; 8 nucleotides agree with TRBD1. Germline V lookup: CDR1 LGHNT, CDR2 FRNRAP. The CDR3 loop spans 15 amino acids. The junction had 8 bases not matched to a gene; V was cut back by 6 bases and J by 4 bases. This chain's CDR3 is CASGSTGGWNQPQHF. DNA for the CDR3: TGTGCTAGTGGATCTACAGGGGGGTGGAATCAGCCCCAGCATTTT.

The chain carries TRBV9 and TRBJ2-7; 7 nucleotides agree with TRBD1. J was trimmed by 3 bases and V by 0 bases; bases with no gene match: 3. The CDR3 extends over 14 amino acids. Germline V gene sequence: CDR1 SGDLS, CDR2 YYNGEE. CDR3 loop: CASSVGGGNYEQYF. The CDR3 bases are TGTGCCAGCAGCGTAGGAGGGGGCAACTACGAGCAGTACTTC.

The rearrangement links TRBV10-3 to TRBJ1-1; TRBD1 matches at 8 bases. CDR1 is ENHRY and CDR2 is SYGVKD in the germline V gene. The ends lost 6 bases at V and 5 bases at J; junction bases unmatched: 14. The CDR3 totals 16 residues. The CDR3: CAIRRRKGQGGTEAFF. The CDR3 nucleotides read TGTGCCATCAGGCGGCGCAAAGGACAGGGTGGTACTGAAGCTTTCTTT.

CDR3 in amino acids: CASSLWGRGTDTQYF. The CDR3 DNA is TGTGCCAGCAGTTTATGGGGGAGGGGCACAGATACGCAGTATTTT. The V call is TRBV27, the J call TRBJ2-3; TRBD2 aligns across 7 bases. The V segment lost 1 base and the J segment 1 base; nucleotides outside the gene matches: 2. The CDR3 contains 15 residues. Looked up from germline, CDR1 is MNHEY and CDR2 is SMNVEV (reference sequence).

This clone has only one observation. V gene TRBV5-6 combines with J gene TRBJ1-1; 7 positions match TRBD1. This CDR3 region has 16 residues. Trimming cost V 7 bases and J 2 bases; bases outside gene matches: 14. The V gene's germline CDR1 is SGHDT and CDR2 YYEEEE. CDR3 in amino acids: CASLAGGLWENTEAFF. In DNA form, the CDR3 reads TGTGCCAGCCTAGCAGGGGGGCTTTGGGAAAACACTGAAGCTTTCTTT.

The chain carries TRBV6-5 and TRBJ2-2, with D possibly TRBD1 on 6 matching bases. The V end was cut by 6 bases, the J end by 1 base, with 9 bases between. CDR3 length: 14 residues. Germline CDR1 is MNHEY and CDR2 is SVGAGI. The CDR3 coding sequence is TGTGCCAGCAGAATACAGGGGAACACCGGGGAGCTGTTTTTT. Translating it yields CASRIQGNTGELFF.

The chain links TRBV6-1 to TRBJ2-7, with D uncertain. The CDR3 is 12 residues long. CDR1 and CDR2 from the germline V gene are MNHNS and SASEGT. V was shortened by 1 base and J by 5 bases, with 6 bases between the two germline ends. The CDR3 is CASSEVGDEQYF. CDR3 DNA: TGTGCCAGCAGTGAAGTTGGCGACGAGCAGTACTTC.

CDR3 DNA sequence: TGTGCCAGCAGTCAGCTAGCGGGAGCAGTAGATACGCAGTATTTT. Amino acids: CASSQLAGAVDTQYF. V and J are TRBV11-2 and TRBJ2-3; 10 bases agree with TRBD2. This CDR3 is built from 15 residues. The V gene end was trimmed by 6 bases and the J gene end by 5 bases; junction bases not matched to a gene: 8. The germline gives CDR1 SGHAT, CDR2 FQNNGV.

The chain has TRBV5-4 and TRBJ2-1; 10 nucleotides agree with TRBD2. The CDR3 is 14 amino acids. CDR1 and CDR2 from the germline V gene are SGHNT and YYREEE (reference sequence). V shed 2 bases and J 9 bases; nucleotides not matched to a gene: 5. CDR3 region: CASSLAGGAGEQFF. In DNA, the CDR3 is TGTGCCAGCAGCTTAGCGGGAGGGGCTGGTGAGCAGTTCTTC.

J is TRBJ2-1 and V is TRBV2; D is perhaps TRBD1 (6 bases). V lost 5 bases and J 4 bases, leaving 15 bases between the germline ends. This CDR3 has 15 residues. Per germline, CDR1 SNHLY and CDR2 FYNNEI. CDR3 bases: TGTGCCAGCAGTTGGGCGCAGGGGCATTACAATGAGCAGTTCTTC. It encodes CASSWAQGHYNEQFF.

This chain connects TRBV5-4 to TRBJ1-4; 7 bases agree with TRBD1. V was pared by 0 bases and J by 3 bases, with 2 bases of the junction left unmatched. Germline V gene sequence: CDR1 SGHNT, CDR2 YYREEE (reference sequence). There are 15 residues in the CDR3. CDR3 protein: CASSLAGGANEKLFF. CDR3 in DNA: TGTGCCAGCAGCTTGGCAGGGGGGGCTAATGAAAAACTGTTTTTT.

In nucleotides, the CDR3 is TGCAGCGTCTCAGTAGACTTAAACACTGAAGCTTTCTTT. Its protein product is CSVSVDLNTEAFF. This sequence joins TRBV29-1 and TRBJ1-1; D is unresolved. The CDR3 totals 13 residues. The V end was cut by 6 bases, the J end by 2 bases, with 13 bases between. Germline V CDR1 and CDR2: SQVTM, ANQGSEA.

The J gene is TRBJ1-3, the V gene TRBV28; 7 bases line up with TRBD1. J lost 4 bases, V lost 2 bases, and 5 bases had no gene match. The V gene's germline CDR1 is MDHEN and CDR2 SYDVKM. CDR3 length: 15 residues. Here the CDR3 reads CASSLATGEGNTIYF. The CDR3 nucleotides read TGTGCCAGCAGTTTAGCTACAGGGGAGGGAAACACCATATATTTT.

The count of this clone is one. The gene calls are TRBV19 and TRBJ2-5; D might be TRBD2 (6 bases). The CDR3 contains 14 residues. V shed 3 bases and J shed 2 bases, with 10 bases lying between them. Germline lookup yields CDR1 LNHDA and CDR2 SQIVND (reference sequence). The CDR3 loop is CASSILANQETQYF. The CDR3 DNA reads TGTGCCAGTAGTATTCTAGCGAATCAAGAGACCCAGTACTTC.

The J gene is TRBJ1-5, the V gene TRBV18, with TRBD1 identical over 10 bases. This CDR3 is built from 15 residues. The V segment lost 5 bases and the J segment 7 bases; nucleotides outside the gene matches: 8. CDR1 and CDR2 from the germline V gene are KGHSH and LQKENI. The CDR3 is CASSAGTGVAQPQHF. In nucleotides, the CDR3 is TGTGCCAGCTCAGCCGGGACAGGGGTCGCCCAGCCCCAGCATTTT.

CDR3 sequence reads: CASSEETGGASYEQYF. CDR3 DNA sequence: TGTGCCAGCAGTGAGGAAACAGGGGGCGCGTCCTACGAGCAGTACTTC. This chain joins TRBV6-1 and TRBJ2-7, with 9 bases fitting TRBD1. The CDR3 contains 16 residues. Per germline, CDR1 MNHNS and CDR2 SASEGT. V was pared by 3 bases and J by 1 base, with 7 bases of the junction left unmatched.